The 11 T cell receptor beta chains reported below all come from one sample, sequenced in a study of T-cell reconstitution after alpha-beta-depleted transplantation in children. Unique molecular identifiers were used in preparing the TCRbeta library. In TCRdb, the PCR reads were re-called with MiXCR into one record per CDR3 protein. The sample records approximately 210,000 distinct CDR3 sequences, roughly 14% being singletons. The sequencing here drew on PBMCs from the stem cell graft donor, taken from the stem cell graft. Every receptor here comes from a human donor who donated a stem cell graft to a child with acute lymphoblastic leukemia.

This clonotype came up many times. CDR3 DNA: TGTGCCAGCAGCTTGACAGCAAGGGATACGCAGTATTTT. It codes for CASSLTARDTQYF. This chain joins TRBV7-2 and TRBJ2-3; tentatively, D is TRBD1 (5 bases). CDR1 and CDR2 from the germline V gene are SGHTA and FQGNSA. V lost 3 bases, J lost 6 bases, and 10 bases lay in between. This CDR3 comprises 13 residues.

This clonotype was counted ten times or more. The gene calls are TRBV11-2 and TRBJ2-2; 11 positions match TRBD2. Trimming at V came to 5 bases and at J to 1 base, leaving 3 bases not matched to a gene. Germline V gene lookup returns CDR1 SGHAT and CDR2 FQNNGV. The CDR3 runs 16 residues. In DNA, the CDR3 is TGTGCCAGCAGCCTCGGGACTAGCGGGAACACCGGGGAGCTGTTTTTT. This codes for CASSLGTSGNTGELFF. The complete variable domain, with remaining parts taken from reference TRBV11-2 and TRBJ2-2, reads EAGVAQSPRYKIIEKRQSVAFWCNPISGHATLYWYQQILGQGPKLLIQFQNNGVVDDSQLPKDRFSAERLKGVDSTLKIQPAKLEDSAVYLCASSLGTSGNTGELFFGEGSRLTVL.

This chain links TRBV5-1 with TRBJ2-7, with D possibly being TRBD2 (5 bases). There are 15 residues in the CDR3. From germline, CDR1 is SGHRS and CDR2 YFSETQ. V was pared by 1 base and J by 4 bases, with 15 bases between. The CDR3 nucleotides read TGCGCCAGCAGCTTGATGCCTTCTTCGGGGTACGAGCAGTACTTC. It is translated as CASSLMPSSGYEQYF.

This clonotype was observed at least ten times. This chain uses TRBV5-1 with TRBJ1-2; D possibly corresponds to TRBD1 (6 bases). CDR1 is SGHRS and CDR2 is YFSETQ in the germline V gene. Trimming took off 0 bases at V and 7 bases at J, with 19 bases between the two ends. This CDR3 spans 16 amino acids. This chain's CDR3 is CASSLVADSPKGGYTF. The CDR3 DNA sequence: TGCGCCAGCAGCTTGGTAGCGGACAGCCCCAAGGGTGGCTACACCTTC.

This clonotype was counted many times. This chain joins TRBV9 and TRBJ2-1; 9 nucleotides line up with TRBD2. With 4 bases clipped from V and 4 bases from J, the junction kept 18 bases outside the gene matches. Per germline, CDR1 SGDLS and CDR2 YYNGEE. This CDR3 has 19 residues. For the CDR3, the DNA is TGTGCCAGCAGCAAGAGAGATATCAGGACTAGCGAGGTATACAATGAGCAGTTCTTC. As protein: CASSKRDIRTSEVYNEQFF.

This clonotype was counted ten times or more. This CDR3 reads CASSLRGQLAMNTEAFF. CDR3 DNA sequence: TGCGCCAGCAGCTTGCGGGGACAACTTGCCATGAACACTGAAGCTTTCTTT. The chain joins TRBV5-1 to TRBJ1-1, with D perhaps TRBD1 (6 bases). The germline V and J ends were trimmed by 1 base and 0 bases, with 16 bases remaining between them. The CDR3 runs to 17 residues. Per the germline V gene, CDR1 is SGHRS and CDR2 is YFSETQ.

The V call is TRBV25-1, the J call TRBJ2-7, with 8 bases fitting TRBD2. There are 15 residues in the CDR3. Germline V gene data show CDR1 as MGHDK and CDR2 as SYGVNS. V lost 1 base, J lost 4 bases, and 6 bases stayed unmatched. The CDR3 region has the DNA TGTGCCAGCAGTGAATTGCGGGGGGCGAAATACGAGCAGTACTTC. It codes for CASSELRGAKYEQYF.

This clonotype was picked up many times. The chain links TRBV7-9 to TRBJ2-7, with 10 bases aligning to TRBD1. Germline V gene data show CDR1 as SEHNR and CDR2 as FQNEAQ (reference sequence). Trimming took 5 bases from V and 4 from J; bases not matched to a gene: 5. The CDR3 totals 14 residues. CDR3 bases: TGTGCCAGCAGCCTTGCGGGACAGGGGTACGAGCAGTACTTC. It yields the protein CASSLAGQGYEQYF.

This clonotype was observed at least ten times. V and J are TRBV5-1 and TRBJ2-1; 7 bases map to TRBD2. Germline CDR1 is SGHRS and CDR2 is YFSETQ. The CDR3 is 18 amino acids. V trimming: 5 bases; J trimming: 9 bases; junction bases outside the gene matches: 23. This CDR3 reads CASSSFGRAGALTPEQFF. The CDR3 DNA is TGCGCCAGCAGTTCGTTCGGGCGGGCGGGAGCCCTTACGCCTGAGCAGTTCTTC.

This sequence joins TRBV7-2 and TRBJ1-1; no firm D call. Germline-derived CDR1 and CDR2 are SGHTA and FQGNSA. CDR3 size: 13 residues. Trimming removed 2 bases from V and 6 bases from J, with 10 bases in between. CDR3 bases: TGTGCCAGCAGCTTATTTAGTCCCCCTGAAGCTTTCTTT. It yields the protein CASSLFSPPEAFF.

The chain couples TRBV3-1 to TRBJ2-7; the match to TRBD2 covers 15 bases. V trimming: 10 bases; J trimming: 3 bases; junction bases outside the gene matches: 10. Germline assignment: CDR1 LGHDT and CDR2 YNNKEL (reference sequence). CDR3 length: 16 residues. The CDR3 loop is CATSGLAGGPVYEQYF. The CDR3 coding sequence is TGTGCCACCTCCGGACTAGCGGGAGGGCCAGTCTACGAGCAGTACTTC.